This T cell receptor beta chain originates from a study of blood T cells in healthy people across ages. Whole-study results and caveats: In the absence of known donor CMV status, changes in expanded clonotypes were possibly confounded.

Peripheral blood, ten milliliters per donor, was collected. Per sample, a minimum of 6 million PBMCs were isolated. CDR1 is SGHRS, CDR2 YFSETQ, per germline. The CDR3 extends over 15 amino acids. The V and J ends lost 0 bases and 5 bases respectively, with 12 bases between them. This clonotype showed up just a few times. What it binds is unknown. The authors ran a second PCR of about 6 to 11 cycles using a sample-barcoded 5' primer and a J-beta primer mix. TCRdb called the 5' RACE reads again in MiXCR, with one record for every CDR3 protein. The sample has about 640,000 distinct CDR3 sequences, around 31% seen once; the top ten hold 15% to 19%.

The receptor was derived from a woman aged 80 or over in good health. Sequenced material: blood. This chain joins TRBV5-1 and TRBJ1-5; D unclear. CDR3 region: CASSLGTSKDQPQHF. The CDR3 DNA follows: TGCGCCAGCAGCTTGGGAACAAGTAAGGATCAGCCCCAGCATTTT.